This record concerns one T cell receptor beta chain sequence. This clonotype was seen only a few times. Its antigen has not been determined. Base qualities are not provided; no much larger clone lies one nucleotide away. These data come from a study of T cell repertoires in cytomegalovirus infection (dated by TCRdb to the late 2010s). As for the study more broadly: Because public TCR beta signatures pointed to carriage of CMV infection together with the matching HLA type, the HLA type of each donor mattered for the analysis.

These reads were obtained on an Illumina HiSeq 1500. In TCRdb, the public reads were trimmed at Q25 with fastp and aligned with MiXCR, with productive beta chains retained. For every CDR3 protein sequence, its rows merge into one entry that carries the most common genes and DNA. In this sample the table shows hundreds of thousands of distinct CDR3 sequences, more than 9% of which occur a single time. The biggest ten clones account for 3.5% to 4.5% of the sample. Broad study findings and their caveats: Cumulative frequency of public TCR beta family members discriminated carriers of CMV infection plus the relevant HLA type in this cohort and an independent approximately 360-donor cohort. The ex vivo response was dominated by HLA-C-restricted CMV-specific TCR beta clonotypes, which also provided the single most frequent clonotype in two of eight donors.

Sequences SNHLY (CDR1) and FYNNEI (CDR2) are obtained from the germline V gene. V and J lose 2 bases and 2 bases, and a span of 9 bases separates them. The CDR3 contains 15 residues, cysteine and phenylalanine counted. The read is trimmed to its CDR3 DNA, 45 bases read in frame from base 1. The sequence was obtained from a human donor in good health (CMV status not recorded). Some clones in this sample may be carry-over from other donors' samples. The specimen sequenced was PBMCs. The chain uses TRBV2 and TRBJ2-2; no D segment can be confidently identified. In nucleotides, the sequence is TGTGCCAGCAGTGAAAGTGGGGTTAACACCGGGGAGCTGTTTTTT. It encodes CASSESGVNTGELFF.